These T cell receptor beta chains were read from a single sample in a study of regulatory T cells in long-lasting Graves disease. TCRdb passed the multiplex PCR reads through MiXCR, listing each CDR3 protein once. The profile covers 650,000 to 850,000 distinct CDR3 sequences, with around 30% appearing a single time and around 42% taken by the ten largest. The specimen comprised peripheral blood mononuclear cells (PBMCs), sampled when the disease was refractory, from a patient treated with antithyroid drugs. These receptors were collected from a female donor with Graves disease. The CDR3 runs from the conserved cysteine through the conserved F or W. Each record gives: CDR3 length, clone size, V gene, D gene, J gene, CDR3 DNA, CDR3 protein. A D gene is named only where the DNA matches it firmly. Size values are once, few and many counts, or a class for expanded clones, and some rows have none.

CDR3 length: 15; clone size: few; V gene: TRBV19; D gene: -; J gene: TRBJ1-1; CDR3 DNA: TGTGCCAGTACCCCAAAGCCAAACGGGGTCACTGAAGCTTTCTTT; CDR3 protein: CASTPKPNGVTEAFF
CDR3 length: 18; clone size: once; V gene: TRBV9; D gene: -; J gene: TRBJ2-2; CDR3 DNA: TGTGCCAGCAGCGCAGACGGACATCCAGATCGGCAGCCCGGGGAGCTGTTTTTT; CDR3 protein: CASSADGHPDRQPGELFF
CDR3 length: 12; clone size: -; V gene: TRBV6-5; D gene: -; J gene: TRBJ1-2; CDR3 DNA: TGTGCCAGCAGTTACCCAGGCTATGGCTACACCTTC; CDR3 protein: CASSYPGYGYTF
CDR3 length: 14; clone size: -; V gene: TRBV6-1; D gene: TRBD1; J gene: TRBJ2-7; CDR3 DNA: TGTGCCAGCACTCCCGACAGGGGTTCCTACAAGCAGTACTTC; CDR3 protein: CASTPDRGSYKQYF
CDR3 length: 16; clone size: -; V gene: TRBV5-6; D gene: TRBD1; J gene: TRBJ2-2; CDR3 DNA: TGTGCCAGCAGCTTGGCCGGGACAGGGGGAACCGGGGAGCTGTTTTTT; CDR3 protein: CASSLAGTGGTGELFF
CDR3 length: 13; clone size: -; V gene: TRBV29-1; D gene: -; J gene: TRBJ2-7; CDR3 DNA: TGCAGCGCCAGGCGACCGGGTGGTTACGAGCAGTACTTC; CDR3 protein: CSARRPGGYEQYF
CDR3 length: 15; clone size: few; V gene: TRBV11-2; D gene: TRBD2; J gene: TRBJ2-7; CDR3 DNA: TGTGCCAGCAGCGACGGGGGGGCCTGGCGGTACGAGCAGTACTTC; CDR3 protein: CASSDGGAWRYEQYF
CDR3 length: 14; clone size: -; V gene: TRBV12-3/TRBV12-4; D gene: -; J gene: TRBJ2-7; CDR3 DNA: TGTGCCAGCAGTTTAGGGGGGCAGGTGGACGAGCAGTACTTC; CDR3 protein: CASSLGGQVDEQYF
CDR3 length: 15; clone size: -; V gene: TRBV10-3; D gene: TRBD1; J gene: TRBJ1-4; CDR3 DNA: TGTGCCATCAGGGGAGACAGGGGAGAAGGTGAAAAACTGTTTTTT; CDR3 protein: CAIRGDRGEGEKLFF
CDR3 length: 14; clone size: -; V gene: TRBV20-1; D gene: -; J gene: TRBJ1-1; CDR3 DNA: TGCAGTGCTAGAGATCGACTCTCCAACACTGAAGCTTTCTTT; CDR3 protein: CSARDRLSNTEAFF
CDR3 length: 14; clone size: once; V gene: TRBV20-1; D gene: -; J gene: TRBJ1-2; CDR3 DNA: TGCAGTGCTAGAGAAAGAGCGACAGGCGGAGGCTACACCTTC; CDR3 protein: CSARERATGGGYTF
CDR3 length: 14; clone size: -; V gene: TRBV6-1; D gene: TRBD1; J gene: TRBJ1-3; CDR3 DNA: TGTGCCAGCAGACCACAGGGGAGGGGGAACACCATATATTTT; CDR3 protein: CASRPQGRGNTIYF
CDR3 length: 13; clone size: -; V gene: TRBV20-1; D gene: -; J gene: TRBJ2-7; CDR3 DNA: TGCAGTGCTAGGTCCGGGGCCGCCTACGAGCAGTACTTC; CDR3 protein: CSARSGAAYEQYF
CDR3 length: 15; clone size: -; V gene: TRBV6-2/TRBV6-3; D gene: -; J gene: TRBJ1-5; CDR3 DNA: TGTGCCAGCAGCACAATCCGACGAGGCAATCAGCCCCAGCATTTT; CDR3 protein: CASSTIRRGNQPQHF
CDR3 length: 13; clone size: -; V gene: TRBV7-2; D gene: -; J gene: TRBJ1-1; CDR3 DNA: TGTGCCAGCAGCTTAGTTATTTACACTGAAGCTTTCTTT; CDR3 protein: CASSLVIYTEAFF
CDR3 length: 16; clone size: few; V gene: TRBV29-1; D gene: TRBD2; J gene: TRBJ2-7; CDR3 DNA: TGCAGCGCATCCGGGACTAGCGGAGCCGCCCCCTACGAGCAGTACTTC; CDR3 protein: CSASGTSGAAPYEQYF
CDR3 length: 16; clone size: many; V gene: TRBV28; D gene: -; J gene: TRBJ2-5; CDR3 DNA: TGTGCCAGCAGTCTGACCGCGACCCGGAGGGCGGAGACCCAGTACTTC; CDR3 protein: CASSLTATRRAETQYF
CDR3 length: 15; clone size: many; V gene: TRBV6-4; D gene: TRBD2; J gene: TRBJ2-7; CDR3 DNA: TGTGCCAGCAGTACCGGGACTAGCGGAAGATACGAGCAGTACTTC; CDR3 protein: CASSTGTSGRYEQYF
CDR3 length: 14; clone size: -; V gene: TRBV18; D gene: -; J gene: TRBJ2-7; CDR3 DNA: TGTGCCAGCTCACGAACGACAGAGGGATACGAGCAGTACTTC; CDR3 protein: CASSRTTEGYEQYF
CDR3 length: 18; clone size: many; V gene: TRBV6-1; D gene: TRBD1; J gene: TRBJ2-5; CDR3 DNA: TGTGCCAGCACTATGGGAGCCCAGACAGGGGGCGTGGGAGAGACCCAGTACTTC; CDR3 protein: CASTMGAQTGGVGETQYF
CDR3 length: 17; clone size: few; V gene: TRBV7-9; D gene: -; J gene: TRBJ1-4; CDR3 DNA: TGTGCCAGCAGCCCAGGGAGGAAGACGAAGGGCGGCGAAAAACTGTTTTTT; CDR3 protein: CASSPGRKTKGGEKLFF
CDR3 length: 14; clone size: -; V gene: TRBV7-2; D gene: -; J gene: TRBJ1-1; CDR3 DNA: TGTGCCAGCTCGAAGAGGGGAATGAACACTGAAGCTTTCTTT; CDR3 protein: CASSKRGMNTEAFF
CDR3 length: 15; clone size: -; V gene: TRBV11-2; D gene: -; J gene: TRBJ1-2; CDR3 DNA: TGTGCCAGCAGCCTCTGGTCAGGAGCTAACTATGGCTACACCTTC; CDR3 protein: CASSLWSGANYGYTF
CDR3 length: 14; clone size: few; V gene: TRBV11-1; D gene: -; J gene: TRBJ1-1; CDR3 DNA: TGTGCCAGCAGCTTAGAGGGCTCGCACACTGAAGCTTTCTTT; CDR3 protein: CASSLEGSHTEAFF
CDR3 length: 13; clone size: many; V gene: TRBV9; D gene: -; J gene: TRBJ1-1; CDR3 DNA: TGTGCCAGCAGCGTAGCGCCGAACACTGAAGCTTTCTTT; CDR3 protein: CASSVAPNTEAFF
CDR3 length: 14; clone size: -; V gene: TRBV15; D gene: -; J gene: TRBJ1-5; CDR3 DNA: TGTGCCACCAGCAGGGACATATTCAATCAGCCCCAGCATTTT; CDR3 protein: CATSRDIFNQPQHF
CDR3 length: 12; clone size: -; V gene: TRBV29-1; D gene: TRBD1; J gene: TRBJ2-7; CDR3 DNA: TGCAGCGTCCAGGGGGCGGGCCACGAGCAGTACTTC; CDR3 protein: CSVQGAGHEQYF
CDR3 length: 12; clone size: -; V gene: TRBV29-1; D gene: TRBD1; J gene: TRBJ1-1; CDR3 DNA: TGCAGCGTTCGACAGGGTAGCACTGAAGCTTTCTTT; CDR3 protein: CSVRQGSTEAFF
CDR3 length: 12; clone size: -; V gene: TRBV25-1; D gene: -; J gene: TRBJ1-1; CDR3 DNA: TGTGCCAGCAGTGAATCACTAGGACAAGCTTTCTTT; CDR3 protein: CASSESLGQAFF
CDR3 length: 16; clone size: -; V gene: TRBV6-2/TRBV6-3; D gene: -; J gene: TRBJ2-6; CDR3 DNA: TGTGCCAACACCGACCGGGGAACCTCTGGGGCCAACGTCCTGACTTTC; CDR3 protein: CANTDRGTSGANVLTF
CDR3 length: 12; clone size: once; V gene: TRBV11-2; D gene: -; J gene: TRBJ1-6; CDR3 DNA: TGTGCCAGCAGCCACGTGGACAGCCCCCTCCACTTT; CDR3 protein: CASSHVDSPLHF
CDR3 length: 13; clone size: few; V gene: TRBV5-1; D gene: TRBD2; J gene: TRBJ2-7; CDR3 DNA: TGCGCCAGCAGGGAGGGACTAGCTTACGAGCAGTACTTC; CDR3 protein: CASREGLAYEQYF
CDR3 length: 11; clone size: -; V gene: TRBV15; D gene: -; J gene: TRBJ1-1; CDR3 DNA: TGTGCCACCAGCAGGGACTCCCGGGCTTTCTTT; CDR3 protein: CATSRDSRAFF
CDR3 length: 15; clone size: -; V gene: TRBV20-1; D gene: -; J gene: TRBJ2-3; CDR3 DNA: TGCAGTGCTAGACCGAGGGCGGGTGGCACAGATACGCAGTATTTT; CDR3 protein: CSARPRAGGTDTQYF
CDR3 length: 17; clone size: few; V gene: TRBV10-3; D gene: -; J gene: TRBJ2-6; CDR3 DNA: TGTGCCATCTCTAAGGCTATGACTGGGGTTGGGGCCAACGTCCTGACTTTC; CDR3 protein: CAISKAMTGVGANVLTF
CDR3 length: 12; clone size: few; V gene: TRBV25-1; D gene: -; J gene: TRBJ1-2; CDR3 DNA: TGTGCCAGCAGGAGGGCCCAGGGAGGCTACACCTTC; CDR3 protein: CASRRAQGGYTF
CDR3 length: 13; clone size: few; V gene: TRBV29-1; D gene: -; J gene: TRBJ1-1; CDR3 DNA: TGCAGCGTGCGAGATACCATGAACACTGAAGCTTTCTTT; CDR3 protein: CSVRDTMNTEAFF
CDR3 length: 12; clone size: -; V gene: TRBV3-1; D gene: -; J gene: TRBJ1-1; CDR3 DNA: TGTGCCAGCAGCCAGGAGGGACATGTAGCTTTCTTT; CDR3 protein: CASSQEGHVAFF
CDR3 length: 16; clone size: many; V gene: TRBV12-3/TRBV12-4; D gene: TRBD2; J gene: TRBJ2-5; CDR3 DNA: TGTGCCAGCAGCGCCTCACTAGCGGGAGGACAGGAGACCCAGTACTTC; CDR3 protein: CASSASLAGGQETQYF
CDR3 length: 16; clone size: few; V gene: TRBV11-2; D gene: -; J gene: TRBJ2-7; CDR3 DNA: TGTGCCAGCAGCTTAGTATCGGCAGGGAAAAGGTACGAGCAGTACTTC; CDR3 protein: CASSLVSAGKRYEQYF
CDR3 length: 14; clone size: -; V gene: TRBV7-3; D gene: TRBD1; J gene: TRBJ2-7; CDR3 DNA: TGTGCCAGCAGCTCCTGGACAGGGCTCTACGAGCAGTACTTC; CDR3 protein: CASSSWTGLYEQYF
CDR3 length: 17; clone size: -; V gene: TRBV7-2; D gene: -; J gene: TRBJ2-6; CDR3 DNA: TGTGCCAGCAGCTTAGACTTCCGCAGCTCTGGGGCCAACGTCCTGACTTTC; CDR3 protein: CASSLDFRSSGANVLTF
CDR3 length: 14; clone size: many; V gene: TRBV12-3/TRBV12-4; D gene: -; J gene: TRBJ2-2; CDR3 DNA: TGTGCCAGCAGTTTAGCGCGGCACACCGGGGAGCTGTTTTTT; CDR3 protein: CASSLARHTGELFF
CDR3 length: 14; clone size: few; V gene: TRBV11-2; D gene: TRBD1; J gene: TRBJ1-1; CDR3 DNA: TGTGCCAGCAGCTATCGACAGGGGGCCACTGAAGCTTTCTTT; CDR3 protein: CASSYRQGATEAFF
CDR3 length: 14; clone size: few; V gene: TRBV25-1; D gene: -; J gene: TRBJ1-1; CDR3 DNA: TGTGCCAGCAGTGAATACCCGGGGAACACTGAAGCTTTCTTT; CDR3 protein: CASSEYPGNTEAFF
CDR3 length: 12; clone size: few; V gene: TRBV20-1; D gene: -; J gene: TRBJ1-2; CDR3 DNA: TGCAGTGCTAGTGGGGGCTGGGATGGCTACACCTTC; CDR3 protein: CSASGGWDGYTF
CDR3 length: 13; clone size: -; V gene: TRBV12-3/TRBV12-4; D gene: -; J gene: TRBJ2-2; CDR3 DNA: TGTGCCAGCAGTTTAGCGCATGCCGGGGAGCTGTTTTTT; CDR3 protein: CASSLAHAGELFF
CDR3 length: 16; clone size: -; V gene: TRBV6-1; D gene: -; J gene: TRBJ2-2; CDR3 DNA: TGTGTCAGCGATTCGATCGGTCTCGAGTTAGCCGGGGAGCTGTTTTTT; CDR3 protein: CVSDSIGLELAGELFF
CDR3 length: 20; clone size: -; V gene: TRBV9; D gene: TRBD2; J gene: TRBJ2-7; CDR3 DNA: TGTGCCAGCAGCCCCCAACCCGGGACTAGCGGGCTCTTGAGCTCCTACGAGCAGTACTTC; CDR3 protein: CASSPQPGTSGLLSSYEQYF